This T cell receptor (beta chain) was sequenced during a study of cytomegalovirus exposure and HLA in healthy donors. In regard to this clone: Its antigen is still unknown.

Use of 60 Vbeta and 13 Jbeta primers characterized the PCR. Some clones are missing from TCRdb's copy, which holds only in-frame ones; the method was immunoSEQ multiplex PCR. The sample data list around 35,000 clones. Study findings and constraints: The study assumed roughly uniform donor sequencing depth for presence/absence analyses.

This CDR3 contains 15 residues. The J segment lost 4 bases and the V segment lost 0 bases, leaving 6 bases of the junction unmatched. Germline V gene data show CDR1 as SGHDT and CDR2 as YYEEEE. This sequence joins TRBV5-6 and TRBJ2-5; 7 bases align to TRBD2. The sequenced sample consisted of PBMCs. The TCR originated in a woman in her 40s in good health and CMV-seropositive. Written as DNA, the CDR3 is TGTGCCAGCAGCTTGGAGGTGGGGGGGGTAGAGACCCAGTACTTC. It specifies CASSLEVGGVETQYF.